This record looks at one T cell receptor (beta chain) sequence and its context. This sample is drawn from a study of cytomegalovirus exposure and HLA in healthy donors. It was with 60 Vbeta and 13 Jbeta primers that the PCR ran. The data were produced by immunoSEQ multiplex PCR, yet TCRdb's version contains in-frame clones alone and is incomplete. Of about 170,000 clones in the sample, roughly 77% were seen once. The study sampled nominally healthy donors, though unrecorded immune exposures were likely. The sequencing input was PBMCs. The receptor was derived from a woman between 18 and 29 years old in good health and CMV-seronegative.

The DNA for the CDR3 is TGTGCCAGCAGCTACGGACCAGGGGCTAACTATGGCTACACCTTC. This gives the protein CASSYGPGANYGYTF. This chain links TRBV5-8 with TRBJ1-2, with TRBD1 as a possible D gene (6 bases). The CDR3 is 15 residues long. Germline V gene sequence: CDR1 SGHTS, CDR2 YDEGEE. The V end was cut by 3 bases, the J end by 0 bases, with 12 bases between.